The TCR beta chain described here comes from a study of blood T cell repertoires in COVID-19. The overall study: Specimens from acute and convalescent COVID-19 originated in the United States, Italy and Spain. T cells, B-cell-depleted T cells, or PBMCs provided the cDNA or gDNA that served as material.

Under the authors' procedure: Reference gene primers were amplified, and this amplification served to estimate nucleated cell counts. Assay: immunoSEQ multiplex PCR; the TCRdb copy retains only in-frame clones and omits some. That table supplies the V and J calls and clone size; D and trimming were determined from the DNA. The sample has tens of thousands of clones, over 80% seen once; the top ten hold roughly 6%. From germline, CDR1 is LGHDT and CDR2 YNNKEL (reference sequence). V gave up 0 bases and J gave up 6 bases; unmatched junction bases: 6. CDR3 length: 18 amino acids. This receptor was identified in a man over 45 with active COVID-19. The V call is TRBV3-1 (or the pseudogene TRBV3-2), the J call TRBJ2-1; 15 bases align to TRBD2. The sequenced sample was peripheral blood. Here the CDR3 DNA reads TGTGCCAGCAGCCAAGACTGGACTAGCGGGAGGGAACGCAATGAGCAGTTCTTC. Its protein is CASSQDWTSGRERNEQFF.